This entry concerns a single T cell receptor beta chain. This clonotype was detected only a few times. The target of this receptor is not known. No quality values exist for individual bases; no much larger clone is one base distant. This record comes from a study of vaccination and CD4 T cells after COVID-19 (dated by TCRdb to the early 2020s). Looking at the study overall: Convalescent patients had a positive SARS-CoV-2 result on nasal swab PCR, and of these patients, several had mild disease and one had severe disease. In roughly 11 COVID-19 convalescent patients and several infection-naive healthy vaccine recipients, the spike-specific CD4+ TCR repertoire before mRNA vaccination was compared with the repertoire after mRNA vaccination. Two doses of either the Pfizer-BioNTech BNT162b2 vaccine (n=8) or the Moderna mRNA-1273 vaccine (n=2) were administered to participants. Culture stimuli were overlapping spike peptide pools from SARS-CoV-2 and from the common cold coronaviruses HCoV-NL63, HCoV-OC43 and HCoV-229E. Control cultures used a CEFX viral epitope pool as positive control, an HIV-1 Nef peptide pool as negative control, or no peptide. Post-vaccine blood samples were collected a median of about 66 days after the second vaccine dose, ranging from roughly 13 to 250 days. Six males and four females were included in the convalescent cohort, with two Hispanic individuals, seven Caucasians, two Asians and one multiracial person represented. Post-COVID blood samples were collected from convalescent patients a median of about 92 days after diagnosis, with a range of about 30 to 180 days. On the study overall, not on this receptor specifically: Although the median number of SARS-CoV-2-reactive clonotypes went up from some 23 after infection to 30 to 45 after vaccination, the increase was not significant. Of the vaccine-specific clones in convalescent patients, 304 of 307, or nearly all, reacted only to SARS-CoV-2 spike and did not cross-react with common cold coronaviruses. The number of convalescent patients in the study was relatively small, and the study did not examine early timepoints following natural infection. Among the post-vaccine SARS-CoV-2-reactive clones in convalescent patients, a median about 86% showed up only after vaccination, which suggests vaccine-specific priming.

As encoded in the germline V gene, CDR1 is SGHRS while CDR2 is YFSETQ. Deletion took 4 bases off V and 3 bases off J, with a span of 2 bases between the germline ends. The CDR3 holds 11 amino acids from the cysteine to the phenylalanine. Of the read, only the CDR3 DNA is kept; its 33 bases are in frame from base 1. The meaning of the sample's treatment or condition label: roughly nine-day PBMC culture with coronavirus spike peptide pools or control peptides (ViraFEST assay). To expand antigen-specific T cells with peptide pools and then pick out the expanded clonotypes through TCR sequencing, the study relied on the ViraFEST assay. The positive SARS-CoV-2 PCR tests of the convalescent patients were dated from March to December 2020, before the Alpha, Beta and Delta variants emerged in the United States. Each well held 1.5 million to 2.5 million PBMCs cultured with roughly 9.2 ug/ml peptide pools in IMDM containing roughly 4.7% human AB serum and roughly 10 IU/ml IL-2. Half of the culture medium was replaced with fresh IL-2-containing medium on days 3 and 7. Once the cells had been in culture for roughly 10 days, the EasySep CD4+ T cell isolation kit was used to isolate CD4+ T cells by negative selection. Ficoll-Paque Plus gradient centrifugation was used to isolate PBMCs from whole blood, and the isolated PBMCs were then either used fresh or cryopreserved at -140C. Culture conditions were generally each tested in triplicate wells.

Preparation of the library involved PCR. At the Johns Hopkins FTIC core, DNA from the cultured CD4+ T cells underwent TCR sequencing with the Oncomine TCR Beta short-read assay. The QIAamp micro DNA kit was used to extract genomic DNA from the cultured CD4+ T cells. Oncomine TCR Beta libraries from cultured CD4+ T cells were pooled with unique dual indexes and sequenced on an Illumina iSeq 100. The authors processed their data as follows. Non-productive sequences were removed, and CDR3s that did not start with C, did not end with F or W, or were shorter than 7 amino acids were discarded. Antigen-specific clonotypes were identified using the MANAFEST web application through comparison of peptide-stimulated wells with reference and other culture wells. An FDR below 0.05, an odds ratio above 5, and a productive frequency above 0.1% in at least two of three replicate wells were required for clones to be considered positive. A clonotype counted as cross-reactive if it showed significant expansion both in the SARS-CoV-2 spike wells and in at least one common cold coronavirus spike condition. CDR3 homology was assessed with Levenshtein distances (stringdist) and unrooted phylogenetic trees (ape) in R version 3.6.1. TCRdb reanalyzed the raw reads on its own, using fastp at Q25 for trimming and MiXCR for clone calling, and kept in-frame beta chains. Merged by CDR3 protein, the rows form single entries marked with the most common genes and DNA. TCRdb's processing, not the authors', yielded these V and J calls. The table for this sample lists over 10,000 distinct CDR3 sequences; roughly 60% of them were counted only once. The top ten clonotypes cover 18% of the sample.

In this chain, TRBV5-1 is recombined with TRBJ2-1; confidence is insufficient to name the D gene. The sequence derives from a human donor who had recovered from COVID-19. The sample was CD4+ T cells from blood, cultured in vitro. The DNA reads TGCGCCAGCAGCCTCTACAATGAGCAGTTCTTC. This encodes CASSLYNEQFF.